This T cell receptor beta chain stems from a study of blood T cell repertoires in COVID-19. The wider study: Sites in the United States, Italy and Spain provided acute and convalescent COVID-19 samples. Sample material is recorded as cDNA or gDNA derived from T cells, B-cell-depleted T cells, or PBMCs.

The CDR3 loop spans 13 amino acids. V lost 4 bases and J lost 7; bases outside the gene matches: 3. In germline, CDR1 is SNHLY, CDR2 FYNNEI. Authors' methods: Reference gene primers were amplified, and this amplification served to estimate nucleated cell counts. TCRdb keeps only in-frame clones here, not all; method: immunoSEQ multiplex PCR. The V and J calls and clone size are taken from that table; D and trimming were inferred from the DNA. The table has some 150,000 clones, about 82% seen once; the top ten hold roughly 8.7%. The receptor was derived from a woman aged 55-69 years with acute or convalescent COVID-19. The sequencing sample was made of peripheral blood. J is TRBJ1-5 and V is TRBV2, with 8 bases identical to TRBD1. CDR3 protein: CASSAGGRQPQHF. CDR3 DNA: TGTGCCAGCAGTGCAGGGGGCAGGCAGCCCCAGCATTTT. The full variable domain, rest sourced from reference TRBV2 and TRBJ1-5, is EPEVTQTPSHQVTQMGQEVILRCVPISNHLYFYWYRQILGQKVEFLVSFYNNEISEKSEIFDDQFSVERPDGSNFTLKIRSTKLEDSAMYFCASSAGGRQPQHFGDGTRLSIL.